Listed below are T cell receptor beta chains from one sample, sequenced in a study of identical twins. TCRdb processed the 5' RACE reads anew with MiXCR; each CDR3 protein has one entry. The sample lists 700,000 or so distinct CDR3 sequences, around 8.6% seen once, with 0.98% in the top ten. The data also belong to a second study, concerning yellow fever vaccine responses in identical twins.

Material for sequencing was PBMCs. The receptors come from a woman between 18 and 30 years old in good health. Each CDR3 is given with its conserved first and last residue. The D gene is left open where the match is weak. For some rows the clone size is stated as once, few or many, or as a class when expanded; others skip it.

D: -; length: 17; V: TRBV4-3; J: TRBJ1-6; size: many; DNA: TGCGCCAGCAGCCAGGATGACAGAAGCTCCTATAATTCACCCCTCCACTTT; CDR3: CASSQDDRSSYNSPLHF
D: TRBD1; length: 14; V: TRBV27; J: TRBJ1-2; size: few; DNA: TGTGCCAGCAGAAGGACAGGGGCAAACTATGGCTACACCTTC; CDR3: CASRRTGANYGYTF
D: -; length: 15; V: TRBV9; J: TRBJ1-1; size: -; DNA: TGTGCCAGCAGCGTATACAGGGACCTGAACACTGAAGCTTTCTTT; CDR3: CASSVYRDLNTEAFF
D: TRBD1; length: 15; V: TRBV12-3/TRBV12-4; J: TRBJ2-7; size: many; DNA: TGTGCCAGCAGTTTAGCCGGGACAGAAATTTACGAGCAGTACTTC; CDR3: CASSLAGTEIYEQYF
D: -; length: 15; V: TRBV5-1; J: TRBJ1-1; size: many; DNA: TGCGCCAGCAGCTTCTTGGCACAGGGAGGTGCTGAAGCTTTCTTT; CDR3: CASSFLAQGGAEAFF
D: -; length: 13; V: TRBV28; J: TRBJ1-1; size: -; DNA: TGTGCCAGCAGAAAGACAGGCCAGACTGAAGCTTTCTTT; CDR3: CASRKTGQTEAFF
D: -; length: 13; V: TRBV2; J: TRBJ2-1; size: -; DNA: -; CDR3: CASKLSLGNEQFF
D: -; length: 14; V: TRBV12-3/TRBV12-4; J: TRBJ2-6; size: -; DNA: TGTGCCAGCAGAATAGCGGCTGGGGCCAACGTCCTGACTTTC; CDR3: CASRIAAGANVLTF
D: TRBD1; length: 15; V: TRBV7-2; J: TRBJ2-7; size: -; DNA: TGTGCCAGCAGGCAAACTTCAGGGGGCCCGTACGAGCAGTACTTC; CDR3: CASRQTSGGPYEQYF
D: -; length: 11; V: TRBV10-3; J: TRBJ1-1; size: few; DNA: TGTGCCACCACCGCCCTTAACCGCGCTTTCTTT; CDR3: CATTALNRAFF
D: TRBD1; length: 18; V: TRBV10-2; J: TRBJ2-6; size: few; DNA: TGCGCCAGCAGTGGAACGGGACAGGGACGCTCTGGGGCCAACGTCCTGACTTTC; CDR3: CASSGTGQGRSGANVLTF
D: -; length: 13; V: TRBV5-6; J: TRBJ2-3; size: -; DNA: TGTGCCAGCAAATCCAGGGGTGTGGATACGCAGTATTTT; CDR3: CASKSRGVDTQYF
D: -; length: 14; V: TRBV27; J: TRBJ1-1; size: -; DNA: TGTGCCAGCAGTTTTTCGGGGTATCACACTGAAGCTTTCTTT; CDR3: CASSFSGYHTEAFF
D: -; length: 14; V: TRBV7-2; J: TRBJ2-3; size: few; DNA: TGTGCCAGCAGCCGGGACCTCACCACAGATACGCAGTATTTT; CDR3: CASSRDLTTDTQYF
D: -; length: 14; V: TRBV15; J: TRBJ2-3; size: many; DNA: TGTGCCACCAGCAGGGAGGCCCGCACAGATACGCAGTATTTT; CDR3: CATSREARTDTQYF
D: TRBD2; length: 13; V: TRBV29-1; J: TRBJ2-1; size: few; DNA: TGCAGCGGACTAGCGGTGGCATACAATGAGCAGTTCTTC; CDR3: CSGLAVAYNEQFF
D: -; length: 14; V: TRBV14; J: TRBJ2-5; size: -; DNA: TGTGCCAGCAGCCAAGATCTGTTTTTTGAGACCCAGTACTTC; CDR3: CASSQDLFFETQYF
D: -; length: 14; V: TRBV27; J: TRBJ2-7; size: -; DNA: TGTGCCAGCAGTACCGAGACCCTTCTCTACGAGCAGTACTTC; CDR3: CASSTETLLYEQYF
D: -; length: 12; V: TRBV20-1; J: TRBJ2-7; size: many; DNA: TGCAGTGCTCAGGGGTCAGTGTACGAGCAGTACTTC; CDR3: CSAQGSVYEQYF
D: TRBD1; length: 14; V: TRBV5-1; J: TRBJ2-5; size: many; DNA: TGCGCCAGCAGCTTCCAGGGGGCGATGGAGACCCAGTACTTC; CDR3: CASSFQGAMETQYF